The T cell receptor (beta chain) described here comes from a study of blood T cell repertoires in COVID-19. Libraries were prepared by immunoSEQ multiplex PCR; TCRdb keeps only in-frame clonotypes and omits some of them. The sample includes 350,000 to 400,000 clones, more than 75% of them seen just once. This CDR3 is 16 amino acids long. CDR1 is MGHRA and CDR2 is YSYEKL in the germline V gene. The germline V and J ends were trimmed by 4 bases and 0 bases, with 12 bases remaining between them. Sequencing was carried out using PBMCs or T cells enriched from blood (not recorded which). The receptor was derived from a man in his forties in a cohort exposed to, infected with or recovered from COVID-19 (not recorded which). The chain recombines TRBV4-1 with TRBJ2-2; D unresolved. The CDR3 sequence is CASSPRGNANTGELFF. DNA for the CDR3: TGCGCCAGCAGCCCGAGAGGAAACGCGAACACCGGGGAGCTGTTTTTT.